These 10 T cell receptor beta chains share one sample of origin, sequenced in a study of CXCR3-negative and CXCR3-positive naive CD8 T cells. cDNA libraries for TRB were generated by 5' RACE incorporating UMI labels. TCRdb re-called the 5' RACE reads and shows each CDR3 protein once, DNA omitted. This listing includes fewer than 10,000 distinct CDR3 sequences. Sequenced material: naive CXCR3- CD8+ T cells from blood. Subset noted: CD45RO-CCR7+CD27+CD95- naive CD8+ T cells lacking CXCR3 (TNR3-). These receptors were collected from a human donor in good health. Some clones in this sample may be carry-over from other donors' samples.

The chain joins TRBV29-1 to TRBJ1-4. CDR3 length: 14 amino acids. The germline V gene has CDR1 SQVTM and CDR2 ANQGSEA. CDR3 in amino acids: CSVEPLATNEKLFF.

The chain couples TRBV4-3 to TRBJ1-1. This CDR3 comprises 14 residues. Germline V CDR1 and CDR2: LGHNA, YSLEER. The CDR3 sequence: CASSQDRGYTEAFF.

This clonotype is deemed medium-sized (0.01 to 0.1%) by its frequency. V usage is TRBV29-1 and J usage is TRBJ1-4; TCRdb's D gene call, TRBD1, goes unchecked for lack of DNA. CDR3 length: 15 residues. The V gene's germline CDR1 is SQVTM and CDR2 ANQGSEA. The CDR3 protein is CSVYIAGDNNEKLFF.

V is TRBV7-6 and J is TRBJ2-3; as DNA is missing, the TRBD1 call by TCRdb cannot be tested. The germline CDR1 and CDR2 sequences are SGHVS and FNYEAQ. CDR3 length equals 14 residues. The CDR3 region is CASSQGPNTDTQYF.

This rearrangement joins TRBV7-3 to TRBJ2-7; there is no DNA to check the TCRdb D call of TRBD2. The V gene's germline CDR1 is SGHTA and CDR2 FQGTGA. This CDR3 region has 16 residues. CDR3 amino acids: CASSFSPRGPTHEQYF. Full variable domain (rest looked up from reference TRBV7-3 and TRBJ2-7): GAGVSQTPSNKVTEKGKYVELRCDPISGHTALYWYRQSLGQGPEFLIYFQGTGAADDSGLPNDRFFAVRPEGSVSTLKIQRTERGDSAVYLCASSFSPRGPTHEQYFGPGTRLTVT.

The chain links TRBV7-9 to TRBJ2-1; TCRdb's D call, TRBD2, is unchecked because there is no DNA. This CDR3 has 13 amino acids. The germline V gene encodes CDR1 SEHNR and CDR2 FQNEAQ (reference sequence). The CDR3 spells CASSLRLAIEQFF.

This clonotype is deemed medium-sized by its frequency. The chain combines TRBV29-1 with TRBJ2-7; there is no DNA to check the TCRdb D call of TRBD1. The germline CDR1 and CDR2 sequences are SQVTM and ANQGSEA. The CDR3 covers 15 residues. CDR3 loop: CSVAGAGVPGYEQYF.

V and J are TRBV25-1 and TRBJ1-2; checking the TCRdb D call of TRBD1 is not possible without DNA. CDR3 size: 12 residues. Looked up from germline, CDR1 is MGHDK and CDR2 is SYGVNS. CDR3 sequence: CASSEYSGGYTF.

The chain combines TRBV5-1 with TRBJ2-1; absent DNA, TCRdb's TRBD1 call cannot be checked. The V gene's germline CDR1 is SGHRS and CDR2 YFSETQ. There are 16 residues in the CDR3. The CDR3 reads CASSINPGQANNEQFF.

The chain couples TRBV29-1 to TRBJ2-7; TCRdb's D call of TRBD2 is untestable without DNA. Germline CDR1 SQVTM, CDR2 ANQGSEA. This CDR3 region has 14 residues. This CDR3 reads CSAQSGSLLYEQYF.